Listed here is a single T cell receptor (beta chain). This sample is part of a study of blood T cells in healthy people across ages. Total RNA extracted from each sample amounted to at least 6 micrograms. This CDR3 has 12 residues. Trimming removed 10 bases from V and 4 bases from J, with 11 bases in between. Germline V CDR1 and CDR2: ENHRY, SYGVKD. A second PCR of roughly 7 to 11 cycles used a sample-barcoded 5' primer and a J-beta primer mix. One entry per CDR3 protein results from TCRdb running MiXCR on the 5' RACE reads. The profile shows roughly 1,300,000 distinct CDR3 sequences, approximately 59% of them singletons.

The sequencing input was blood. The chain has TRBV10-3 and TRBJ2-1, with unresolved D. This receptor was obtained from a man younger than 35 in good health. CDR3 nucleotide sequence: TGTGCCACTAGAACAGATTACAATGAGCAGTTCTTC. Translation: CATRTDYNEQFF.